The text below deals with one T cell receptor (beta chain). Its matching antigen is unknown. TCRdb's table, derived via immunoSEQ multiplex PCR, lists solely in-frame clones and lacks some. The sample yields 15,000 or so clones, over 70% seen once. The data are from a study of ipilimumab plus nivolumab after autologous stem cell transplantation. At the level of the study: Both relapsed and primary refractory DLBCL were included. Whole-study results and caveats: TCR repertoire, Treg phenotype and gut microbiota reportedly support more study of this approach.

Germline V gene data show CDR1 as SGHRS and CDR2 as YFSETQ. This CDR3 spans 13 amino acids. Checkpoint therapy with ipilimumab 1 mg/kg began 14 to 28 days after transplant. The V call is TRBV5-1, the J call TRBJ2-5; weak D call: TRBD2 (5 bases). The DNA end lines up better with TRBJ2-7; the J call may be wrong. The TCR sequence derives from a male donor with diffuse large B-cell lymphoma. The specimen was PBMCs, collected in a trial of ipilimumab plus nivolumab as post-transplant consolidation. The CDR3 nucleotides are TGCGCCAGCAGCTACGGCCTAGCTTACGAGCAGTACTTC. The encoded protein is CASSYGLAYEQYF.